This TCR beta chain originates from a study of shared clonotypes between healthy human individuals. Notes on the study in general: The study generally estimated greater richness for naive than memory subsets.

TCRdb keeps only in-frame clones here, not all; method: immunoSEQ multiplex PCR. The sample records about 1.1 million clones, approximately 80% being singletons. Memory CD4+ cells were the fraction left after CD45RA+ naive selection. On this clone itself: What it binds is unknown. A much larger clone lies one base from this, so it may be a read error.

Sequencing was performed on memory CD4+ T cells from PBMCs. Described subset: CD45RA-negative fraction. This receptor was identified in a man between 18 and 29 years old in good health. Some clones in this sample may be carry-over from other donors' samples.

In DNA form, the CDR3 reads TGTGCCAGCAGTGAAGTCGGGAACACTGAAGCTTTCTTT. Its translation is CASSEVGNTEAFF. The rearrangement uses TRBV6-1 and TRBJ1-1, with D hard to call. V was trimmed by 1 base and J by 1 base, leaving 4 bases between them. Per the germline V gene, CDR1 is MNHNS and CDR2 is SASEGT. The CDR3 contains 13 residues.